The entry below gives a single TCR beta chain sequence along with its context. It has no known antigen specificity. The input lacks base qualities; no much larger clone sits a single base away. These reads were obtained on an Illumina NovaSeq 6000. cDNA libraries for TCRalpha and TCRbeta were prepared by 5'RACE using constant-segment primers, with sample barcodes and unique molecular identifiers added. Trizol reagent was used to extract RNA from every sample. Library amplification was performed in two PCR steps, and a second sample barcode and Illumina TruSeq adapters were introduced in the second step. The libraries were sequenced on an Illumina NovaSeq using 2 x 150 bp paired-end reads. In the authors' own workflow: Reads were demultiplexed and collapsed into UMI-guided consensus sequences with migec v1.2.7. With mixcr v2.1.11, UMI consensuses were aligned to TRA and TRB V and J templates and assembled into clonotypes. Expanded or contracted clonotypes were those called significant by both edgeR and NoisET, with noise models trained on biological replicates. For edgeR calls, the cutoffs were a false discovery rate-adjusted p below 0.01 and a log2 fold-change threshold of 1. PCA with hierarchical clustering of max-normalized trajectories of the 1000 most abundant clonotypes was used as exploratory dynamics analysis. Separately sequenced CD4+ and CD8+ repertoires were used to assign the CD4 or CD8 phenotype of responding clones. In-frame beta chains were kept once TCRdb had trimmed the public reads at Q25 with fastp and called clones with MiXCR. All rows with the same CDR3 protein become a single entry with the most common DNA and genes. TCRdb, not the original authors, processed these V and J calls. Across this sample there are approximately 190,000 distinct CDR3 sequences, with about 18% seen only once. The top ten constitute around 2.4% of the sample.

CDR1 and CDR2, per the germline V gene, are SGDLS and YYNGEE. The V and J ends are trimmed by 1 base and 8 bases, leaving 7 bases between them. There are 12 amino acids in the CDR3, from cysteine to phenylalanine inclusive. The sequence is cut down to CDR3 DNA, 36 bases in frame from base 1. The data belong to a study of T-cell memory formation after mild COVID-19 (dated by TCRdb to 2020 to 2022). The study in broad terms: TCR sequence clusters from the two donors were largely donor specific. T-cell clones expanding and contracting after mild COVID-19 in a couple of donors were tracked by longitudinal TCRalpha and TCRbeta repertoire sequencing. The cohort was made up of two young adult volunteers, one female and one male, who were previously healthy.

PBMCs were isolated by Ficoll-Paque density gradient centrifugation. Summary of the overall study and its limitations: The detection of some responding clones in pre-infection memory suggests that pre-existing cross-reactive memory T cells joined the SARS-CoV-2 response. SARS-CoV-2 specificity was not confirmed for the second-wave clones peaking on day 37. Clones that contracted from day 15 to 85 showed balanced CD4/CD8 phenotypes, whereas a second wave of clones that expanded from day 15 to 37 leaned towards CD4+. Contracting CD4+ clones were found mainly in CM and EM memory subsets, while CD8+ clones were enriched in EMRA. Only a couple of mild cases were covered by the study, and larger cohorts that include severe cases with pre-infection samples were considered necessary.

This TCR derives from an adult woman who had mild COVID-19 (a few samples of this study predate the infection). The sample titles of this study are shuffled in the database, so cell type and time point are left out; the donor was told from shared clones. Recombination joined TRBV9 with TRBJ2-1; the D region possibly corresponds to TRBD1 (6 bases align). Sequencing was done on a sample of PBMCs or a T cell subset sorted from them (not recorded which). The CDR3 in this case is CASSVQGHEQFF. The DNA sequence is as follows: TGTGCCAGCAGCGTACAGGGGCATGAGCAGTTCTTC. Extended through the reference TRBV9 and TRBJ2-1 proteins, this CDR3 yields the full variable domain: DSGVTQTPKHLITATGQRVTLRCSPRSGDLSVYWYQQSLDQGLQFLIQYYNGEERAKGNILERFSAQQFPDLHSELNLSSLELGDSALYFCASSVQGHEQFFGPGTRLTVL.